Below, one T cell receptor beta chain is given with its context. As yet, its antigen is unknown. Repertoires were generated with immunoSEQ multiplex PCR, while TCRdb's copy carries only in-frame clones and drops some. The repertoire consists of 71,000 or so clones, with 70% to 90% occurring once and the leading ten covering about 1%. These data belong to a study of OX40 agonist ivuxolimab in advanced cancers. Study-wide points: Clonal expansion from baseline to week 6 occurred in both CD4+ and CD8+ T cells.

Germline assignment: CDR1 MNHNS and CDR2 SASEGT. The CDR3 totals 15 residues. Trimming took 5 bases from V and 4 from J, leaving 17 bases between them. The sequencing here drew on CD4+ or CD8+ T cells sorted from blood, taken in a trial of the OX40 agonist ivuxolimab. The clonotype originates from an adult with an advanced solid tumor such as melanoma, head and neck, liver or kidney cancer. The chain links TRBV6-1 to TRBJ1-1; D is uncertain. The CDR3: CASSPAEGRVTEAFF. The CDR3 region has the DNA TGTGCCAGCAGTCCTGCGGAGGGAAGAGTCACTGAAGCTTTCTTT.